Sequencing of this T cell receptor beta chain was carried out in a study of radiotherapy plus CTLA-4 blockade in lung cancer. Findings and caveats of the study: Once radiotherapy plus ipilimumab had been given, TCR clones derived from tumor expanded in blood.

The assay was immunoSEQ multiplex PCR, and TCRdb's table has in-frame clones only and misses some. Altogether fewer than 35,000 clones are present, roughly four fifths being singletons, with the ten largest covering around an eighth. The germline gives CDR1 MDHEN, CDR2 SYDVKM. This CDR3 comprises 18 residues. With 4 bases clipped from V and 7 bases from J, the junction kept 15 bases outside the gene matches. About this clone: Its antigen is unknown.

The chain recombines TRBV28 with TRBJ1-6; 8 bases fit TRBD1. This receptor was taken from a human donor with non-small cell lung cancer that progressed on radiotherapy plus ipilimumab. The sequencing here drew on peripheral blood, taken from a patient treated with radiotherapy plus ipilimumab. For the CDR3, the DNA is TGTGCCAGCAGTTCCGCCCGCCCCGACAGGGGCTTGAATTCACCCCTCCACTTT. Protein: CASSSARPDRGLNSPLHF.